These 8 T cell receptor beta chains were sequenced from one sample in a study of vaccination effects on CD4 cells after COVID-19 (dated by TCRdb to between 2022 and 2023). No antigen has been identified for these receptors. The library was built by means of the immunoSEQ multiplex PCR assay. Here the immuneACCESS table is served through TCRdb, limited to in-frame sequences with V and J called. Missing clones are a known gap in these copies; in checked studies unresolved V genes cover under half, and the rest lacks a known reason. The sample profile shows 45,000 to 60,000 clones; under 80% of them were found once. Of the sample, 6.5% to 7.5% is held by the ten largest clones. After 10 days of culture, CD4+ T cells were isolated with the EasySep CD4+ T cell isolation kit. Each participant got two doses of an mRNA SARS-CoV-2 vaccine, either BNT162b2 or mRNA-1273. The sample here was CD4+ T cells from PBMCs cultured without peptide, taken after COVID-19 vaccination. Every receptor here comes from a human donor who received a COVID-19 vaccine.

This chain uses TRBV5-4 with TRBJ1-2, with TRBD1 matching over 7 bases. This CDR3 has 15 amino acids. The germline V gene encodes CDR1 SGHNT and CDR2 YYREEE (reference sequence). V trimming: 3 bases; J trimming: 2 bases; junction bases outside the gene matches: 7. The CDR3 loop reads CASSSGGQSNYGYTF. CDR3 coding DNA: TGTGCCAGCAGCTCCGGGGGACAGAGCAACTATGGCTACACCTTC.

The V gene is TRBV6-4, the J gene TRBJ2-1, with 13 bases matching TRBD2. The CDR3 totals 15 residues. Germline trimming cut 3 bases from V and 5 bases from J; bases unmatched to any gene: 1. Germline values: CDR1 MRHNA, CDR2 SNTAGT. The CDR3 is CASSEGTSGNNEQFF. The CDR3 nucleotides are TGTGCCAGCAGTGAGGGGACTAGCGGGAACAATGAGCAGTTCTTC.

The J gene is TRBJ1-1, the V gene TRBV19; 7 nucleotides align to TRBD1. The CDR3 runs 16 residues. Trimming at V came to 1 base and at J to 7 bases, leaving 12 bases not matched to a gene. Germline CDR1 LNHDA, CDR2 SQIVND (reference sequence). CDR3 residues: CASSIVSGGFTGEAFF. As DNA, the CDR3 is TGTGCCAGTAGTATAGTGTCAGGGGGTTTTACGGGTGAAGCTTTCTTT. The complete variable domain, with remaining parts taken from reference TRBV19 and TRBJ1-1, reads DGGITQSPKYLFRKEGQNVTLSCEQNLNHDAMYWYRQDPGQGLRLIYYSQIVNDFQKGDIAEGYSVSREKKESFPLTVTSAQKNPTAFYLCASSIVSGGFTGEAFFGQGTRLTVV.

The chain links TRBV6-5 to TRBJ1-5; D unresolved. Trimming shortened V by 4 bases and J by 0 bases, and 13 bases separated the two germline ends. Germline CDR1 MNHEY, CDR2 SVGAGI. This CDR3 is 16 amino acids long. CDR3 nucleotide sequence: TGTGCCAGCAGTTCAAGGGCAGGTTATAGCAATCAGCCCCAGCATTTT. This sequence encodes CASSSRAGYSNQPQHF.

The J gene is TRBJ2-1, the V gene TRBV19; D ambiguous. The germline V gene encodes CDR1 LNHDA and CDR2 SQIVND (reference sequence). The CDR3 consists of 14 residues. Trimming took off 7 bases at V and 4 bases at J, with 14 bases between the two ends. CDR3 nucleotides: TGTGCCAGTAACGGTGGCACTACATACAATGAGCAGTTCTTC. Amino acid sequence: CASNGGTTYNEQFF.

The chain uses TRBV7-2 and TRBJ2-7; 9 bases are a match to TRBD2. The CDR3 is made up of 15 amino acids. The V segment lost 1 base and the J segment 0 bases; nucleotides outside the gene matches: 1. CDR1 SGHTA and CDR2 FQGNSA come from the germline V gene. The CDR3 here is CASSLVAGDSYEQYF. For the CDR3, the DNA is TGTGCCAGCAGCTTAGTAGCGGGAGACTCCTACGAGCAGTACTTC.

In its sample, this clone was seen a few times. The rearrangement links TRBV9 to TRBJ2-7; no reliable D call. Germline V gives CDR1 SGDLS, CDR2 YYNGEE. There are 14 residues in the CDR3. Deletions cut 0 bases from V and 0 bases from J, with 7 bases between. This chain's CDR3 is CASSVADYSYEQYF. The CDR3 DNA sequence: TGTGCCAGCAGCGTAGCGGATTACTCCTACGAGCAGTACTTC.

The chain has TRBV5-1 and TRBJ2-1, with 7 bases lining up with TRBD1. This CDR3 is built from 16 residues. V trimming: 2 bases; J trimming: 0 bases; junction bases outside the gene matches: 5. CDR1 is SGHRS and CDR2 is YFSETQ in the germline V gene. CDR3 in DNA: TGCGCCAGCAGCTTCTCGACAGGGAGCTCCTACAATGAGCAGTTCTTC. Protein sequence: CASSFSTGSSYNEQFF.